These T cell receptor beta chains were read from a single sample in a study of T cells in Graves' hyperthyroidism and ophthalmopathy. Using its own MiXCR run on the multiplex PCR reads, TCRdb lists one record per CDR3 protein. The sample contains 550,000 to 600,000 distinct CDR3 sequences, more than 45% of which appear only once. The sample taken for sequencing was peripheral blood or thyroid tissue (not recorded which). All receptors derive from an adult woman with Graves' disease, either hyperthyroidism or ophthalmopathy (not recorded which). Each CDR3 is given with its conserved first and last residue. The D gene is left open where the match is weak. Clone size is not always given. Where it is, it says once, few, many or a class for expanded clones.

clone_size,v_call,d_call,j_call,cdr3_aa,cdr3_nt
NA,TRBV24-1,NA,TRBJ2-6,CATSDITDSGANVLTF,TGTGCCACCAGTGATATTACAGACTCTGGGGCCAACGTCCTGACTTTC
few,TRBV5-4,TRBD2,TRBJ2-7,CASSLVASGGTYEQYF,TGTGCCAGCAGCTTGGTGGCTAGCGGGGGGACCTACGAGCAGTACTTC
many,TRBV7-9,NA,TRBJ2-2,CASSLDSGITGELFF,TGTGCCAGCAGCTTAGATTCCGGAATCACCGGGGAGCTGTTTTTT
many,TRBV24-1,NA,TRBJ2-2,CATSDLGGTGELFF,TGTGCCACCAGTGATTTGGGGGGCACCGGGGAGCTGTTTTTT
NA,TRBV2,NA,TRBJ1-6,CASSEAGQTNNSPLHF,TGTGCCAGCAGTGAAGCAGGACAGACTAATAATTCACCCCTCCACTTT
NA,TRBV7-9,TRBD1,TRBJ1-2,CASSSPGTGPGFYGYTF,TGTGCCAGCAGCTCCCCCGGGACAGGGCCCGGATTCTATGGCTACACCTTC
NA,TRBV12-3/TRBV12-4,NA,TRBJ2-5,CASSPGSIRETQYF,TGTGCCAGCAGCCCCGGGTCTATCAGGGAGACCCAGTACTTC
few,TRBV27,NA,TRBJ1-5,CASSYLGSNQPQHF,TGTGCCAGCAGTTATCTCGGGAGCAATCAGCCCCAGCATTTT
many,TRBV7-9,TRBD1,TRBJ1-4,CASSAGQTATNEKLFF,TGTGCCAGCAGCGCGGGACAGACGGCAACTAATGAAAAACTGTTTTTT
NA,TRBV7-8,NA,TRBJ2-7,CASVSKAYEQYF,TGTGCCAGCGTCTCAAAGGCCTACGAGCAGTACTTC
many,TRBV7-9,TRBD1,TRBJ2-2,CASSTRTGAAGELFF,TGTGCCAGCAGCACCCGGACAGGGGCGGCGGGGGAGCTGTTTTTT
many,TRBV19,NA,TRBJ1-4,CASTKVATNEKLFF,TGTGCCAGTACAAAGGTTGCAACTAATGAAAAACTGTTTTTT
many,TRBV6-5,NA,TRBJ1-1,CVSSPPELPTTEAFF,TGTGTCAGCAGCCCACCTGAGTTACCGACCACTGAAGCTTTCTTT
NA,TRBV13,NA,TRBJ1-4,CASSPGSDGEKLFF,TGTGCCAGCAGCCCGGGGTCGGACGGTGAAAAACTGTTTTTT
few,TRBV3-1,NA,TRBJ1-1,CASSHAPGLNTEAFF,TGTGCCAGCAGCCACGCCCCGGGGCTGAACACTGAAGCTTTCTTT
many,TRBV6-1,NA,TRBJ2-7,CASSEFYEQYF,TGTGCCAGCAGTGAATTCTACGAGCAGTACTTC
many,TRBV19,NA,TRBJ1-1,CATSRQSQDTEAFF,TGTGCCACCAGTAGACAGAGCCAAGACACTGAAGCTTTCTTT
NA,TRBV24-1,NA,TRBJ2-7,CATSDREGQYF,TGTGCCACCAGTGACCGCGAGGGGCAGTACTTC
many,TRBV7-9,NA,TRBJ2-7,CASSLSNEQYF,TGTGCCAGCAGCTTAAGTAACGAGCAGTACTTC
many,TRBV29-1,NA,TRBJ1-2,CSVVGQTDLGYTF,TGCAGCGTTGTCGGACAGACGGATTTGGGCTACACCTTC
NA,TRBV15,TRBD1,TRBJ1-6,CATSSLWTGTYNSPLHF,TGTGCCACCAGCAGCCTGTGGACAGGGACCTATAATTCACCCCTCCACTTT
many,TRBV29-1,NA,TRBJ2-2,CSVLENWGGELFF,TGCAGCGTTCTAGAAAATTGGGGCGGGGAGCTGTTTTTT
NA,TRBV28,NA,TRBJ2-5,CASSEQRDQTQYF,TGTGCCAGCAGTGAACAACGGGACCAGACCCAGTACTTC
once,TRBV9,TRBD1,TRBJ2-5,CASTTTGTAQYF,TGTGCCAGCACCACGACAGGGACGGCCCAGTACTTC
NA,TRBV7-9,NA,TRBJ1-6,CASSLVGTFYNSPLHF,TGTGCCAGCAGCTTAGTGGGGACCTTCTATAATTCACCCCTCCACTTT
NA,TRBV6-6,NA,TRBJ2-5,CAISESRFSQETQYF,TGTGCCATCAGTGAGTCCCGTTTTTCCCAAGAGACCCAGTACTTC
NA,TRBV10-3,NA,TRBJ1-1,CAISETDTEAFF,TGTGCCATCAGTGAGACGGACACTGAAGCTTTCTTT
NA,TRBV20-1,NA,TRBJ1-2,CSARGTSGRLYTF,TGCAGTGCTAGAGGAACTAGCGGCAGACTCTACACCTTC
NA,TRBV7-9,NA,TRBJ2-2,CASSLGQDMNTGELFF,TGTGCCAGCAGCTTAGGGCAGGACATGAACACTGGGGAGCTGTTTTTT
NA,TRBV7-6,NA,TRBJ2-7,CASSLGRDGSSHEQYF,TGTGCCAGCAGCTTAGGCCGGGACGGGAGCTCCCACGAGCAGTACTTC
NA,TRBV24-1,NA,TRBJ1-1,CATSETTGSGATEAFF,TGTGCCACCAGTGAAACAACAGGGTCAGGGGCCACTGAAGCTTTCTTT
NA,TRBV25-1,NA,TRBJ1-1,CASSYGARNTEAFF,TGTGCCAGCAGTTACGGGGCCCGAAACACTGAAGCTTTCTTT
NA,TRBV29-1,NA,TRBJ2-5,CSVGGQRQETQYF,TGCAGCGTGGGCGGACAGAGACAAGAGACCCAGTACTTC
NA,TRBV16,NA,TRBJ1-5,CASSQSTPVNQPQHF,TGTGCCAGCAGCCAATCAACACCAGTTAATCAGCCCCAGCATTTT
NA,TRBV7-3,NA,TRBJ2-6,CASRPDRNYGANVLTF,TGTGCCAGCAGACCTGACAGGAACTATGGGGCCAACGTCCTGACTTTC
NA,TRBV5-4,NA,TRBJ2-5,CASGFDGCSETQYF,TGTGCCAGCGGCTTCGACGGGTGCTCGGAGACCCAGTACTTC
NA,TRBV7-9,NA,TRBJ2-7,CASSLGQIGYEQYF,TGTGCCAGCAGCCTAGGACAGATCGGCTACGAGCAGTACTTC
many,TRBV10-3,TRBD1,TRBJ2-2,CAVKPVGGLVTGELFF,TGTGCCGTGAAGCCCGTAGGGGGCTTGGTCACCGGGGAGCTGTTTTTT
many,TRBV7-9,NA,TRBJ2-2,CASSSRTGSGELFF,TGTGCCAGCAGCTCCCGCACAGGGTCCGGGGAGCTGTTTTTT
NA,TRBV5-1,NA,TRBJ2-6,CASRGDRANVLTF,TGCGCCAGCAGGGGGGACAGGGCCAACGTCCTGACTTTC
few,TRBV7-6,TRBD1,TRBJ2-5,CASSATGGWETQYF,TGTGCCAGCAGCGCAACAGGGGGCTGGGAGACCCAGTACTTC
NA,TRBV6-1,NA,TRBJ1-6,CASRVSGAAYNSPLHF,TGTGCCAGCAGGGTAAGCGGCGCCGCCTATAATTCACCCCTCCACTTT
NA,TRBV5-1,TRBD1,TRBJ1-2,CASSSGQGAGGYTF,TGCGCCAGCAGCTCGGGACAGGGAGCAGGTGGCTACACCTTC
many,TRBV19,TRBD1,TRBJ1-1,CASRDRGAQTEAFF,TGTGCCAGCCGGGACAGGGGAGCACAGACTGAAGCTTTCTTT
many,TRBV13,TRBD2,TRBJ2-7,CASSLPSSGGSYEQYF,TGTGCCAGCAGCTTACCCTCTAGCGGGGGATCCTACGAGCAGTACTTC
many,TRBV5-1,TRBD2,TRBJ2-7,CASSLSAGRSYEQYF,TGCGCCAGCAGCTTGTCAGCGGGGCGCTCCTACGAGCAGTACTTC
few,TRBV7-8,NA,TRBJ1-6,CASSYSPDGSSYNSPLHF,TGTGCCAGCAGCTACAGTCCCGACGGGAGCTCCTATAATTCACCCCTCCACTTT
many,TRBV13,NA,TRBJ1-1,CASSLMTVNTEAFF,TGTGCCAGCAGCTTGATGACTGTAAACACTGAAGCTTTCTTT
many,TRBV19,TRBD1,TRBJ2-2,CASSVDRANTGELFF,TGTGCCAGTAGTGTCGACAGGGCTAACACCGGGGAGCTGTTTTTT